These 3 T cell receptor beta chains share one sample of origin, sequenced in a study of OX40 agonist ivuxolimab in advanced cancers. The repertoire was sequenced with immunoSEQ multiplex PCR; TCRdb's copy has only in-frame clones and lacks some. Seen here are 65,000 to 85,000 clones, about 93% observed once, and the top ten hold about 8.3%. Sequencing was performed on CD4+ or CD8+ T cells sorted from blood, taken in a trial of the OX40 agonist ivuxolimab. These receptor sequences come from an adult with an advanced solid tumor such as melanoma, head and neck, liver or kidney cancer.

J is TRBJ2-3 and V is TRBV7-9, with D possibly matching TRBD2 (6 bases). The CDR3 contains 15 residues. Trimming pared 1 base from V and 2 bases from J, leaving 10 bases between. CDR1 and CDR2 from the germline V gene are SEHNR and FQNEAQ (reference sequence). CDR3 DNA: TGTGCCAGCAGCTTAGGACTAGATCCCACAGATACGCAGTATTTT. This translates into CASSLGLDPTDTQYF. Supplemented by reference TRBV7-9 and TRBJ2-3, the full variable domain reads DTGVSQNPRHKITKRGQNVTFRCDPISEHNRLYWYRQTLGQGPEFLTYFQNEAQLEKSRLLSDRFSAERPKGSFSTLEIQRTEQGDSAMYLCASSLGLDPTDTQYFGPGTRLTVL.

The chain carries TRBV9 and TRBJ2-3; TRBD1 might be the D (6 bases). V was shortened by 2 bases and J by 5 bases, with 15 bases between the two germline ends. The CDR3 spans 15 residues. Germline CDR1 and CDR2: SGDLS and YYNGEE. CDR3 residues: CASSVEGHSGDTQYF. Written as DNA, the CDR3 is TGTGCCAGCAGCGTTGAGGGACATAGTGGAGATACGCAGTATTTT.

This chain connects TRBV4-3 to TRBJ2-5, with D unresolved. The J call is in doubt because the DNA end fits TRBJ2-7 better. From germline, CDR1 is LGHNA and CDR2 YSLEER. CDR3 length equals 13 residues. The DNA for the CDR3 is TGCGCCAGCAGCCAAGCGGACGGAGCCGAGCAGTACTTC. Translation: CASSQADGAEQYF.